A single T cell receptor beta chain is shown here with its context. The data are from a study of response to subunit inactivated influenza vaccine. Per the germline V gene, CDR1 is LNHNV and CDR2 is YYDKDF (reference sequence). The CDR3 is made up of 16 amino acids. V lost 0 bases to trimming and J lost 5 bases, with 16 bases between them. MiXCR was run by TCRdb on the RT-PCR reads, yielding one entry per CDR3 protein. The table shows fewer than 350,000 distinct CDR3 sequences, with about a fifth occurring only once. Sample: PBMCs from blood, taken around 22 months after vaccination. The TCR sequence derives from a man between 50 and 75 years old who received an inactivated influenza vaccine. V gene TRBV15 combines with J gene TRBJ2-5; D is possibly TRBD2 (5 bases). The DNA of the CDR3 is TGTGCCACCAGCAGAGAGAGGGCCCTGCTTGGGGAGACCCAGTACTTC. This codes for CATSRERALLGETQYF.